A single T cell receptor (beta chain) is shown here with its context. The antigen is unknown. The CDR3 is made up of 14 amino acids. Germline CDR1 reads SNHLY; CDR2 reads FYNNEI. V shed 4 bases and J shed 7 bases, with 14 bases lying between them. This record comes from a study of cytomegalovirus exposure and HLA in healthy donors. An approximately 120-subject validation cohort, separate from the approximately 610-subject first cohort, supplied the donors. Profiling relied on immunoSEQ multiplex PCR, and the TCRdb table lists in-frame clones only, not all of them. The sample shows roughly 80,000 clones, approximately 91% of them seen only once. General study points: Among TCR sequences, most were rare, though some public TCRs appeared in many donors. CMV antigen specificity was confirmed in vitro for three CMV-associated chains.

The receptor was derived from a man aged 25 to 45 in good health and CMV-seronegative. The rearrangement uses TRBV2 and TRBJ2-4; D possibly corresponds to TRBD1 (6 bases). Material for sequencing was PBMCs. The CDR3 reads CASSAGQGNNIQYF. The CDR3 DNA reads as TGTGCCAGCAGTGCGGGGCAGGGGAATAACATTCAGTACTTC.